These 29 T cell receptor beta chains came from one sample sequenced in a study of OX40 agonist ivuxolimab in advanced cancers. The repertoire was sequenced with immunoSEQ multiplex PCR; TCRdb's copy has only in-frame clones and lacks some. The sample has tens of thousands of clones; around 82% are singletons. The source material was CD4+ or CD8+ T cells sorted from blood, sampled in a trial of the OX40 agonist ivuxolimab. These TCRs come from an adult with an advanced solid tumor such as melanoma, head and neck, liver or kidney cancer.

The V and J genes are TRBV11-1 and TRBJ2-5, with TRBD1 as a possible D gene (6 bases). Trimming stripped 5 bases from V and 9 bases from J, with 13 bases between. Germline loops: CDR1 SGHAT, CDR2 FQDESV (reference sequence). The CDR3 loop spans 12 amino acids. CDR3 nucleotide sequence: TGTGCCAGCAGCGCCTCAGGGGTGGCCCAGTACTTC. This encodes CASSASGVAQYF. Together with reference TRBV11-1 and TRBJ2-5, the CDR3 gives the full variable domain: EAEVAQSPRYKITEKSQAVAFWCDPISGHATLYWYRQILGQGPELLVQFQDESVVDDSQLPKDRFSAERLKGVDSTLKIQPAELGDSAMYLCASSASGVAQYFGPGTRLLVL.

The CDR3 is CASSRGPYEQYF. The CDR3 DNA reads TGTGCCAGCAGCCGAGGACCATACGAGCAGTACTTC. The V and J genes are TRBV27 and TRBJ2-7; D not resolved. This CDR3 has 12 residues. CDR1 and CDR2 (germline): MNHEY, SMNVEV (reference sequence). The V end was cut by 6 bases, the J end by 4 bases, with 10 bases between.

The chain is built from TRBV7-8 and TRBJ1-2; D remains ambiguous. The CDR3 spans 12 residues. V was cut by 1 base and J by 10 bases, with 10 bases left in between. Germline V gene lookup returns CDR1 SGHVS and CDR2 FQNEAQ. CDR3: CASSLEGRVYTF. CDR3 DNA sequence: TGTGCCAGCAGCTTAGAAGGCCGGGTCTACACCTTC.

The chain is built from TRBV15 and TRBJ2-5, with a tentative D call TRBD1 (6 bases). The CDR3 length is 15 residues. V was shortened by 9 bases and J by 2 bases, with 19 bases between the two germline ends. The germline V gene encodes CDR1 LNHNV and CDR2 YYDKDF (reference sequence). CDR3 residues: CATGQQGSIQETQYF. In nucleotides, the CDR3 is TGTGCCACGGGCCAGCAGGGGTCCATTCAAGAGACCCAGTACTTC. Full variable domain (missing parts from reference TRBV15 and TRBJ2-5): DAMVIQNPRYQVTQFGKPVTLSCSQTLNHNVMYWYQQKSSQAPKLLFHYYDKDFNNEADTPDNFQSRRPNTSFCFLDIRSPGLGDTAMYLCATGQQGSIQETQYFGPGTRLLVL.

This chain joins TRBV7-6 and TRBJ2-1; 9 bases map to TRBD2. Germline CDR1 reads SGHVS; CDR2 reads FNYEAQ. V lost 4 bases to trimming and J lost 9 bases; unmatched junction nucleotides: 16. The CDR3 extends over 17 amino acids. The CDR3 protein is CASSSPAGREGRGEQFF. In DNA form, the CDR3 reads TGTGCCAGCAGCTCCCCGGCGGGGCGGGAGGGCAGGGGTGAGCAGTTCTTC. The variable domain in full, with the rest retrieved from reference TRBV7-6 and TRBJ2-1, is GAGVSQSPRYKVTKRGQDVALRCDPISGHVSLYWYRQALGQGPEFLTYFNYEAQQDKSGLPNDRFSAERPEGSISTLTIQRTEQRDSAMYRCASSSPAGREGRGEQFFGPGTRLTVL.

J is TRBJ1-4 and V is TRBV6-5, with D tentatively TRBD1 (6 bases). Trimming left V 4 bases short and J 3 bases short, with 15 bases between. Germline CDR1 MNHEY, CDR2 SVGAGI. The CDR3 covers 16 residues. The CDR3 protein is CASSWTWGASNEKLFF. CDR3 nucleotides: TGTGCCAGCAGTTGGACGTGGGGGGCGTCTAATGAAAAACTGTTTTTT.

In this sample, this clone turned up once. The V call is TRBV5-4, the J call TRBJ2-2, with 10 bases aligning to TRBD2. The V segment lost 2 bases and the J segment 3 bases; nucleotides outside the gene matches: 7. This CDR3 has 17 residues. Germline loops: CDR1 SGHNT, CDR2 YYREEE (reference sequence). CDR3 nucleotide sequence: TGTGCCAGCAGCTTTTTGACTAGCGGGTTCCACACCGGGGAGCTGTTTTTT. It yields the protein CASSFLTSGFHTGELFF.

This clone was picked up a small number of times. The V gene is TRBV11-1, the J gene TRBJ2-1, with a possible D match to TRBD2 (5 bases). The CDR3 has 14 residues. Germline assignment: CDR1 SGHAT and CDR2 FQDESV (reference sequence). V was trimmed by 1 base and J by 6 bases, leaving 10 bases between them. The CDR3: CASSLVLVGNEQFF. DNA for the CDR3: TGTGCCAGCAGCTTAGTACTAGTGGGCAATGAGCAGTTCTTC.

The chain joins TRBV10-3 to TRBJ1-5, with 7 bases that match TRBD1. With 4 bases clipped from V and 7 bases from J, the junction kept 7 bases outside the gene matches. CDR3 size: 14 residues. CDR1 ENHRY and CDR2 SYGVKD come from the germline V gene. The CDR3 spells CAISGTGERQPQHF. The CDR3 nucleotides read TGTGCCATCAGTGGTACAGGGGAGAGGCAGCCCCAGCATTTT.

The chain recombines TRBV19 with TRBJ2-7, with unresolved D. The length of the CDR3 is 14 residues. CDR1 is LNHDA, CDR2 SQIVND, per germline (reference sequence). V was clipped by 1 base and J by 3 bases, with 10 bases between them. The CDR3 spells CASSIGGSSYEQYF. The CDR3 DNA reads TGTGCCAGTAGTATAGGAGGTAGCAGCTACGAGCAGTACTTC.

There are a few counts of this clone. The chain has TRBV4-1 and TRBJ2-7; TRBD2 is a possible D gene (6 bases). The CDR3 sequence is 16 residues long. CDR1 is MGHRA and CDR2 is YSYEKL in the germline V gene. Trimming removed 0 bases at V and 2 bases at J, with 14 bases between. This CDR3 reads CASSQDIASVAYEQYF. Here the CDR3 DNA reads TGCGCCAGCAGCCAAGATATCGCTAGCGTAGCCTACGAGCAGTACTTC.

The CDR3 region is CASTWGPSGNTIYF. CDR3 sequence (DNA): TGTGCCAGCACCTGGGGCCCCTCTGGAAACACCATATATTTT. The V gene is TRBV2, the J gene TRBJ1-3; TRBD1 might be the D (5 bases). The CDR3 loop spans 14 amino acids. Looked up from germline, CDR1 is SNHLY and CDR2 is FYNNEI. V was cut by 7 bases and J by 0 bases, with 10 bases left in between.

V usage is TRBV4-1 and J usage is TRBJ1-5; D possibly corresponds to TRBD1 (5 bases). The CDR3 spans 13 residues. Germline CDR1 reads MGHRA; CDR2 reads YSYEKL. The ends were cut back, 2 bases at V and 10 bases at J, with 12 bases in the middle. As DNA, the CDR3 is TGCGCCAGCAGCCAATCGGGGACCTCACCCCAGCATTTT. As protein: CASSQSGTSPQHF.

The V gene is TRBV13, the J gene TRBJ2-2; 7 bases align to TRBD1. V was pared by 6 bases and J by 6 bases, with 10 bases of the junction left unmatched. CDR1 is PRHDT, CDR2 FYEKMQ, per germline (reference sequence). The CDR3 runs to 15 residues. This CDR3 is CASSSGTVAPGELFF. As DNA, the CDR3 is TGTGCCAGCAGTTCCGGGACAGTGGCCCCCGGGGAGCTGTTTTTT.

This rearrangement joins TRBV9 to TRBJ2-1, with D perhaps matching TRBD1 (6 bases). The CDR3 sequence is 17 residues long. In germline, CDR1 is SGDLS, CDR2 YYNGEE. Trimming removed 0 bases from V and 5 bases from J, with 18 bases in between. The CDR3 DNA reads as TGTGCCAGCAGCGTAGTAAAGGGGCAGGGGCCCGACAATGAGCAGTTCTTC. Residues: CASSVVKGQGPDNEQFF.

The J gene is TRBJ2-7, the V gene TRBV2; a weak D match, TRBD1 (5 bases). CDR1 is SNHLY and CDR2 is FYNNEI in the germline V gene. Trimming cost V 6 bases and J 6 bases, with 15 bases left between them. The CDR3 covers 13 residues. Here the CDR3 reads CASSDFDSGEQYF. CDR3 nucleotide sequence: TGTGCCAGCAGCGATTTCGACAGTGGCGAGCAGTACTTC. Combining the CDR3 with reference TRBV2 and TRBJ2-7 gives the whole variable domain EPEVTQTPSHQVTQMGQEVILRCVPISNHLYFYWYRQILGQKVEFLVSFYNNEISEKSEIFDDQFSVERPDGSNFTLKIRSTKLEDSAMYFCASSDFDSGEQYFGPGTRLTVT.

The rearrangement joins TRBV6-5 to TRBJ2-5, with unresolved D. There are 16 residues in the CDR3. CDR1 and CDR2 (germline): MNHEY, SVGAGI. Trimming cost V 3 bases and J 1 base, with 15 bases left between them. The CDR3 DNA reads TGTGCCAGCAGTTATTCTAGGTTTCGGTTCCAAGAGACCCAGTACTTC. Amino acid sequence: CASSYSRFRFQETQYF.

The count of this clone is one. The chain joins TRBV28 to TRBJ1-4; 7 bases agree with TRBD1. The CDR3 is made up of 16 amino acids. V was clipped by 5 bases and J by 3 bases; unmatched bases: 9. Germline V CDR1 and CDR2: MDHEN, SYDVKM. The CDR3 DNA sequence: TGTGCCAGCAGTCCAAGACAGGGTAGATCTAATGAAAAACTGTTTTTT. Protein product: CASSPRQGRSNEKLFF. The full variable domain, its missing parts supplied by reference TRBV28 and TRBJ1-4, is DVKVTQSSRYLVKRTGEKVFLECVQDMDHENMFWYRQDPGLGLRLIYFSYDVKMKEKGDIPEGYSVSREKKERFSLILESASTNQTSMYLCASSPRQGRSNEKLFFGSGTQLSVL.

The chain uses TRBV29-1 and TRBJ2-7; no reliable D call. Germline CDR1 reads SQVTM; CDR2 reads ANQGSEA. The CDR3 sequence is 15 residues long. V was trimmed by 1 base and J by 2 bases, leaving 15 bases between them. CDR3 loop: CSVEVPGRPAYEQYF. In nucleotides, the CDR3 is TGCAGCGTTGAAGTCCCGGGCAGGCCAGCCTACGAGCAGTACTTC.

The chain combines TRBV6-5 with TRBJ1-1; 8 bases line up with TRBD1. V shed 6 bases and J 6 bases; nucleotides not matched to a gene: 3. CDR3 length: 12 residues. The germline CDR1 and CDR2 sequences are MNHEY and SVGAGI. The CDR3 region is CASSDRGAEAFF. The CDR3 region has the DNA TGTGCCAGCAGCGACAGGGGCGCTGAAGCTTTCTTT.

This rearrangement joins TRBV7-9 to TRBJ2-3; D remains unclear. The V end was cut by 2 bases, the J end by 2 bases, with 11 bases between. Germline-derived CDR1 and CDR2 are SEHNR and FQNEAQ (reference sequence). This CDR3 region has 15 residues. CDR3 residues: CASSLNPLTTDTQYF. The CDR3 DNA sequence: TGTGCCAGCAGCTTAAACCCTCTTACCACAGATACGCAGTATTTT.

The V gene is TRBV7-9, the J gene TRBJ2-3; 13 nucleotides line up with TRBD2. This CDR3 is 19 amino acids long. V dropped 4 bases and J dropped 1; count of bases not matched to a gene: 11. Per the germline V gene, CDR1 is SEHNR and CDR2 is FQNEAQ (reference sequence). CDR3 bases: TGTGCCAGCAGCTCAGTGGGCCGTGGACTAGCGGGGGGCACAGATACGCAGTATTTT. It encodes CASSSVGRGLAGGTDTQYF.

CDR3 in DNA: TGTGCCAGCAGTGAATCCTTTACAGGGGGTAACAATGAGCAGTTCTTC. Its protein is CASSESFTGGNNEQFF. The V call is TRBV2, the J call TRBJ2-1; TRBD1 matches at 8 bases. Germline V gene data show CDR1 as SNHLY and CDR2 as FYNNEI. CDR3 length equals 16 residues. Trimming cost V 2 bases and J 5 bases; bases outside gene matches: 8.

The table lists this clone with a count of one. CDR3 coding DNA: TGTGCCAGCAGCGTAGCTGCCGGAGAGAGCACAGATACGCAGTATTTT. Protein sequence: CASSVAAGESTDTQYF. The V gene is TRBV9, the J gene TRBJ2-3; D gene ambiguous. Germline V gives CDR1 SGDLS, CDR2 YYNGEE. The ends were cut back, 0 bases at V and 0 bases at J, with 11 bases in the middle. This CDR3 has 16 amino acids.

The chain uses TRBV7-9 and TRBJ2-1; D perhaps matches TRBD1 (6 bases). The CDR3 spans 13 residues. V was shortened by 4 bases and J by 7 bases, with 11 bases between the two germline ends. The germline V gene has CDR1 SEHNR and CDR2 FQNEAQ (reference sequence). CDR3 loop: CASSSQGRNEQFF. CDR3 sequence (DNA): TGTGCCAGCAGCTCCCAGGGGAGAAATGAGCAGTTCTTC.

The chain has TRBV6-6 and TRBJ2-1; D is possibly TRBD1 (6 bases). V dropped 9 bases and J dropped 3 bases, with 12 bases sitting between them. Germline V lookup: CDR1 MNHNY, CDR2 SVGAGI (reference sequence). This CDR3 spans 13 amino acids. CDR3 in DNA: TGTGCCAGTCACAGGGTAGGCTACAATGAGCAGTTCTTC. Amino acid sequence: CASHRVGYNEQFF.

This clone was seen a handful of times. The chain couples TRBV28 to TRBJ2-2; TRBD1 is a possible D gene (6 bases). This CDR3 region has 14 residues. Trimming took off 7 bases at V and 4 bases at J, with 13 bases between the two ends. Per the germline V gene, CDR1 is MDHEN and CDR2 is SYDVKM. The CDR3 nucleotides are TGTGCCAGCAAACCACAGGGTGGCACCGGGGAGCTGTTTTTT. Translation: CASKPQGGTGELFF. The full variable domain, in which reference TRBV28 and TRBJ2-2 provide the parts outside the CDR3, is DVKVTQSSRYLVKRTGEKVFLECVQDMDHENMFWYRQDPGLGLRLIYFSYDVKMKEKGDIPEGYSVSREKKERFSLILESASTNQTSMYLCASKPQGGTGELFFGEGSRLTVL.

The CDR3 DNA reads as TGTGCCAGCAGTTTAATCACCGCTGCCTCTGGGGCCAACGTCCTGACTTTC. Amino acids: CASSLITAASGANVLTF. The rearrangement joins TRBV28 to TRBJ2-6; D uncertain. Germline assignment: CDR1 MDHEN and CDR2 SYDVKM. V was clipped by 2 bases and J by 0 bases, with 11 bases between them. This CDR3 region has 17 residues.

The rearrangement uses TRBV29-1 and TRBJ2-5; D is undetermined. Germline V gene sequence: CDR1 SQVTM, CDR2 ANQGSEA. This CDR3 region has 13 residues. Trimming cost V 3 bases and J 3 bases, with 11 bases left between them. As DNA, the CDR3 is TGCAGCGTTGAGGGCCCGACCGAAGAGACCCAGTACTTC. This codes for CSVEGPTEETQYF.